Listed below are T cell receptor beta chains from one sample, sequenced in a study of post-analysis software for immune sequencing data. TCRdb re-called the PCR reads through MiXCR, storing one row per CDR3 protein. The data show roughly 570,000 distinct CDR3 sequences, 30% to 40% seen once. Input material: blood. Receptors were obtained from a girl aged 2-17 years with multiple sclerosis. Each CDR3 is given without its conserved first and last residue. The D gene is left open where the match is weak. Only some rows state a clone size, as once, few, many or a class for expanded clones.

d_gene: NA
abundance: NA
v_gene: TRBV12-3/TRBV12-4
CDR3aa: VSSPTVTADVQY

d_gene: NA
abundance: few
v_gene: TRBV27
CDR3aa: ASSFASVGTQY

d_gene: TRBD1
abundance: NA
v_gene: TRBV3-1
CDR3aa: ASSQGGTGEAF

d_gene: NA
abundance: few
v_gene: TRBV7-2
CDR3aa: ASFVGYGYT

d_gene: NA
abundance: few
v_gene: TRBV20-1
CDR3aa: SARDSNLEKLF

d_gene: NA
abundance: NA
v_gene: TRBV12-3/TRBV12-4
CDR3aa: ATRDAGRLYGYT

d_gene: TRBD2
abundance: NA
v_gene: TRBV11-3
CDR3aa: ASSLVLAGYTGELF

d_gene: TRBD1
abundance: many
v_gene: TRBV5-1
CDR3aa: ASSPGTGGNEQF

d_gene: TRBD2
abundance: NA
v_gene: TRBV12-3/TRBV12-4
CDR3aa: ASSLEAGADFSDTQY

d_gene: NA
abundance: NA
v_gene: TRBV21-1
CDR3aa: ASSPPGVTAQGTQY

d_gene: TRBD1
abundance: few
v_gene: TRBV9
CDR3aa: ASSVEGARNSPLH

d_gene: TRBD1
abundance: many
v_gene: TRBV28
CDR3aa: ASSRDRGPGANVLT

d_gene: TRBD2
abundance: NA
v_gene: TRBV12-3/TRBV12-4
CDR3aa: ASRRAGEADTQY

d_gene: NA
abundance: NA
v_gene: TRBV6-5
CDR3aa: ASRREPPYEQY

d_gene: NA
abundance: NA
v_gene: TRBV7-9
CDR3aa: ASSLARNSPLH

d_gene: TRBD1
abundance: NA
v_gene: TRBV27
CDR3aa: ASSLLGTGGTEAF

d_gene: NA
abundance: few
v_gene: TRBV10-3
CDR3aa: AISEGAAPIQY

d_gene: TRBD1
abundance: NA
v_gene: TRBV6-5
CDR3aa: ASSLGGTGGSYEQY

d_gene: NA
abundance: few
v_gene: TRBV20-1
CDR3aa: SASLTGTETQY

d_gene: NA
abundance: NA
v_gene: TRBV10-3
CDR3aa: AIRDPDKGVQETQY

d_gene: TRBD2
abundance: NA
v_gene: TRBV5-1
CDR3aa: ASSLVASGGAADEQF

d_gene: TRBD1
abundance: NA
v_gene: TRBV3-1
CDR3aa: ASSPYSTGGIQY

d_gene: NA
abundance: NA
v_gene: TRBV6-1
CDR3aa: ASSEARKGNQPQH

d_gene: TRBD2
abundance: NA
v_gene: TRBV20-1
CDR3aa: SARSGLAAGEQY

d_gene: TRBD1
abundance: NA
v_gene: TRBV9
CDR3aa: ASSVASGGERSPLH

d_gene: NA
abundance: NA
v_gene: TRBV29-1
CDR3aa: SVEDALLGGYT

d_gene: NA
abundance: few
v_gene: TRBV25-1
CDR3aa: ASSAPLGGTISTDTQY

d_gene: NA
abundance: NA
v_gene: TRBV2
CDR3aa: ASSDEFGYT

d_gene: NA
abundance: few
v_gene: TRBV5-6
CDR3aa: ASSLLRGGETQY

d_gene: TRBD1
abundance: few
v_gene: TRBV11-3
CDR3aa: ASSPGTGGRNIQY

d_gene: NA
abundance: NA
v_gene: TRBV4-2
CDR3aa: ASSPVGGAEAF

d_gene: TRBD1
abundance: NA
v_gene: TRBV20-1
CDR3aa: SSRTGYNEQF

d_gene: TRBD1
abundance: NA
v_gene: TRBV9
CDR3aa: ASSGHATGLTDTQY

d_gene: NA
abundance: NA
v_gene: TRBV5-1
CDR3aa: ASSRTVGGTSDEQY

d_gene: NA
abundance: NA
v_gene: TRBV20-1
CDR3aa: SARRNHEKLF

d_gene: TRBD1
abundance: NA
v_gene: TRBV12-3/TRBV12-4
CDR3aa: ASSSTGAAGANVLT

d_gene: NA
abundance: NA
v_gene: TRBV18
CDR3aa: ASSWGGTGHSGANVLT

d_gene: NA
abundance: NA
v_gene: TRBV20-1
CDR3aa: SASTGRGHQPQH

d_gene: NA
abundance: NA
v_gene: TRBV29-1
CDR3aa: SVGPLGRFNEQF

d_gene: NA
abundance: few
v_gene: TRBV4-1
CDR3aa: ASSQDYRDQPQH